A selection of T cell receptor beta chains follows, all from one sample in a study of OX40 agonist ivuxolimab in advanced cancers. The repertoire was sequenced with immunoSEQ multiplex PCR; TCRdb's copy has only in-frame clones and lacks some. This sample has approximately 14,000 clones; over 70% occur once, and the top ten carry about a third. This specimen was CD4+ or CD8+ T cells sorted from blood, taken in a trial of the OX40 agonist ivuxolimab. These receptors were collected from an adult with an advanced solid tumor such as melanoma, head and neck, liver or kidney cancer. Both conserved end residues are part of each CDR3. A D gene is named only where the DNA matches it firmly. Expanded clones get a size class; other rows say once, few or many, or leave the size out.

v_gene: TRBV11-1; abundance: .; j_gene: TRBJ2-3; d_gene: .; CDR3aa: CASSPWGARDTQYF; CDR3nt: TGTGCCAGCAGCCCTTGGGGGGCAAGAGATACGCAGTATTTT
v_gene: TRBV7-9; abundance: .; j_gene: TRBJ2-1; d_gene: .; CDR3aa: CASSSEANEQFF; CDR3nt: TGTGCCAGCAGCTCGGAAGCTAATGAGCAGTTCTTC
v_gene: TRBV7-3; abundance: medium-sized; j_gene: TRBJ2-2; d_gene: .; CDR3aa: CASSDNTGELFF; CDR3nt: TGTGCCAGCAGCGATAACACCGGGGAGCTGTTTTTT
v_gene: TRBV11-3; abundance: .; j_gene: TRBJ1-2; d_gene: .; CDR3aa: CASSVENYYGYTF; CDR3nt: TGTGCCAGCAGCGTTGAGAATTACTATGGCTACACCTTC
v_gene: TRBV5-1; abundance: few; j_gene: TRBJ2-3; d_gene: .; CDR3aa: CASSWLTASTDTQYF; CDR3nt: TGCGCCAGCAGCTGGCTGACTGCTAGCACAGATACGCAGTATTTT
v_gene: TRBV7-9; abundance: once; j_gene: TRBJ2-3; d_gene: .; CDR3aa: CASSHDSGNTQYF; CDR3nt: TGTGCCAGCAGCCATGATAGCGGTAATACGCAGTATTTT
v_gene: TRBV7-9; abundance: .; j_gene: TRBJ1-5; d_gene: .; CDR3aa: CASSGKSNQPQHF; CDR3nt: TGTGCCAGCAGCGGGAAGAGCAATCAGCCCCAGCATTTT
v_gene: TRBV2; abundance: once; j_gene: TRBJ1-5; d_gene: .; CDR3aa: CASSEVLGGQGQPQHF; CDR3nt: TGTGCCAGCAGTGAAGTACTTGGGGGGCAGGGTCAGCCCCAGCATTTT
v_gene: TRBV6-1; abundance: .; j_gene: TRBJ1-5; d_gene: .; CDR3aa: CASSEGQGYSNQPQHF; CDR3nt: TGTGCCAGCAGTGAAGGTCAGGGGTATAGCAATCAGCCCCAGCATTTT
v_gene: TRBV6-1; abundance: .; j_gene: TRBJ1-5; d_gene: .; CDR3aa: CASSEFLWGNQPQHF; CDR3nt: TGTGCCAGCAGTGAATTTCTGTGGGGCAATCAGCCCCAGCATTTT
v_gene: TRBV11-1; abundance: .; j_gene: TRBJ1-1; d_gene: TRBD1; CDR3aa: CASSLGQGARGTEAFF; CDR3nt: TGTGCCAGCAGCTTAGGGCAGGGGGCGCGGGGCACTGAAGCTTTCTTT
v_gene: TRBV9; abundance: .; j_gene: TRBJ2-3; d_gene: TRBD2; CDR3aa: CASSARGGPSTDTQYF; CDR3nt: TGTGCCAGCAGCGCCCGGGGGGGCCCTAGCACAGATACGCAGTATTTT